Each of the 2 T cell receptor beta chains below was sequenced from the same sample in a study of T cells in Graves' hyperthyroidism and ophthalmopathy. Amplified TCR beta CDR3 regions derived from RNA transcripts. With the HTBI primer set, the TCR CDR3 went through a first round of RT-PCR. TCRdb used MiXCR to reprocess the multiplex PCR reads, holding one entry per CDR3 protein. The sample lists more than 450,000 distinct CDR3 sequences, just under 20% occurring once. Source material: blood. The receptors originated from a man aged 35-49 years with Graves' ophthalmopathy.

This clonotype was detected a few times. The chain has TRBV4-1 and TRBJ1-6; no definite D call. Germline loops: CDR1 MGHRA, CDR2 YSYEKL. The CDR3 sequence is 14 residues long. V was clipped by 0 bases and J by 7 bases, with 7 bases between them. In nucleotides, the CDR3 is TGCGCCAGCAGCCAAGATGTGGTGAATTCACCCCTCCACTTT. It encodes CASSQDVVNSPLHF.

The rearrangement joins TRBV5-5 to TRBJ1-1; a weak D match, TRBD1 (5 bases). The CDR3 contains 15 residues. V was pared by 3 bases and J by 1 base, with 13 bases between. CDR1 is SGHKS, CDR2 YYEKEE, per germline (reference sequence). The CDR3 reads CASSSVGGRNTEAFF. The CDR3 DNA reads TGTGCCAGCAGCTCCGTCGGGGGAAGGAACACTGAAGCTTTCTTT.